Following are 14 T cell receptor beta chains from one sample sequenced in a study of radiotherapy plus CTLA-4 blockade in lung cancer. TCRdb's copy holds only in-frame clones and misses some; the assay was immunoSEQ multiplex PCR. This sample has some 73,000 clones, with just under 75% found just once. The material sequenced was peripheral blood, taken from a patient treated with radiotherapy plus ipilimumab. The source of these receptors is a human donor with non-small cell lung cancer whose response to radiotherapy plus ipilimumab could not be evaluated.

The chain has TRBV25-1 and TRBJ2-1; 7 positions agree with TRBD1. Trimming at V came to 5 bases and at J to 5 bases, leaving 12 bases not matched to a gene. The CDR3 is made up of 16 amino acids. The germline V gene encodes CDR1 MGHDK and CDR2 SYGVNS. The CDR3 spells CASSIYGTDDNNEQFF. Written as DNA, the CDR3 is TGTGCCAGCAGTATCTACGGGACAGACGATAACAATGAGCAGTTCTTC.

The V and J genes are TRBV11-3 and TRBJ2-7, with D perhaps matching TRBD2 (5 bases). The CDR3 consists of 15 residues. Trimming removed 5 bases at V and 0 bases at J, with 14 bases between. Germline V CDR1 and CDR2: SGHNT, YENEEA. CDR3 bases: TGTGCCAGCAGCCCTCGGACTCCTAGCTCCTACGAGCAGTACTTC. Residues: CASSPRTPSSYEQYF.

The chain combines TRBV7-2 with TRBJ1-5, with no clear D. The V end was cut by 5 bases, the J end by 0 bases, with 14 bases between. Germline CDR1 reads SGHTA; CDR2 reads FQGNSA. This CDR3 spans 16 amino acids. CDR3 DNA: TGTGCCAGCAGCCTGGGCAATTGGTTTAGCAATCAGCCCCAGCATTTT. It is translated as CASSLGNWFSNQPQHF.

The genes are TRBV15 and TRBJ2-3; the match to TRBD2 covers 9 bases. The germline CDR1 and CDR2 sequences are LNHNV and YYDKDF (reference sequence). After removal of 3 bases from V and 0 bases from J, the junction contained 1 base not matched to a gene. This CDR3 region has 15 residues. Here the CDR3 DNA reads TGTGCCACCAGCAGGACTAGCGGTAGCACAGATACGCAGTATTTT. This sequence encodes CATSRTSGSTDTQYF.

This clone was observed a handful of times. The genes are TRBV10-3 and TRBJ1-3; TRBD1 matches 7 bases. V trimming: 7 bases; J trimming: 4 bases; junction bases outside the gene matches: 19. CDR3 size: 18 residues. In germline, CDR1 is ENHRY, CDR2 SYGVKD. The CDR3 DNA reads TGTGCCATCAAGGGGGACAGCCCCTTCTGGTTCTCAGGAAACACCATATATTTT. It yields the protein CAIKGDSPFWFSGNTIYF.

This chain links TRBV28 with TRBJ1-1; 9 bases match TRBD1. The CDR3 has 16 residues. Trimming cost V 6 bases and J 0 bases; bases outside gene matches: 8. CDR1 MDHEN and CDR2 SYDVKM come from the germline V gene. CDR3 sequence reads: CASSWTGAYMNTEAFF. CDR3 DNA: TGTGCCAGCAGCTGGACAGGGGCCTATATGAACACTGAAGCTTTCTTT.

This chain connects TRBV7-8 to TRBJ2-1; a weak D match, TRBD2 (6 bases). Germline values: CDR1 SGHVS, CDR2 FQNEAQ. Trimming shortened V by 2 bases and J by 10 bases, and 18 bases separated the two germline ends. The CDR3 runs to 15 residues. CDR3 DNA: TGTGCCAGCAGCTTACAGAGACTAGGGGTTAAGGAGCAGTTCTTC. Amino acids: CASSLQRLGVKEQFF.

This chain links TRBV12-5 with TRBJ2-2, with TRBD2 matching 7 bases. The V segment lost 5 bases and the J segment 2 bases; nucleotides outside the gene matches: 5. The germline CDR1 and CDR2 sequences are LGHNT and FRNRAP. This CDR3 is built from 15 residues. For the CDR3, the DNA is TGTGCTAGTGGTCCAGGACTAGACAACACCGGGGAGCTGTTTTTT. The encoded protein is CASGPGLDNTGELFF.

This clone was detected only once. V is TRBV5-1 and J is TRBJ2-7, with D perhaps matching TRBD1 (6 bases). Germline V gene sequence: CDR1 SGHRS, CDR2 YFSETQ. Trimming shortened V by 0 bases and J by 8 bases, and 6 bases separated the two germline ends. This CDR3 is built from 11 residues. The CDR3 spells CASSLGGQQYF. The CDR3 DNA follows: TGCGCCAGCAGCTTGGGGGGGCAGCAGTACTTC. Variable domain in full (rest from reference TRBV5-1 and TRBJ2-7): KAGVTQTPRYLIKTRGQQVTLSCSPISGHRSVSWYQQTPGQGLQFLFEYFSETQRNKGNFPGRFSGRQFSNSRSEMNVSTLELGDSALYLCASSLGGQQYFGPGTRLTVT.

V gene TRBV5-1 combines with J gene TRBJ1-2; D not certain. Germline CDR1 reads SGHRS; CDR2 reads YFSETQ. The CDR3 spans 14 residues. V dropped 0 bases and J dropped 3 bases, with 9 bases sitting between them. The CDR3 bases are TGCGCCAGCAGCTTGGCGGCAGGTGACTATGGCTACACCTTC. Translation: CASSLAAGDYGYTF.

This clone appeared a few times. The chain uses TRBV11-2 and TRBJ2-1; perhaps TRBD1 as D (6 bases). The CDR3 consists of 15 residues. V lost 6 bases to trimming and J lost 4 bases, with 16 bases between them. CDR1 and CDR2 from the germline V gene are SGHAT and FQNNGV. The DNA of the CDR3 is TGTGCCAGCAGTTTTAACAGGGTAACTTACAATGAGCAGTTCTTC. Its protein is CASSFNRVTYNEQFF. The whole variable domain, filled in from reference TRBV11-2 and TRBJ2-1, reads EAGVAQSPRYKIIEKRQSVAFWCNPISGHATLYWYQQILGQGPKLLIQFQNNGVVDDSQLPKDRFSAERLKGVDSTLKIQPAKLEDSAVYLCASSFNRVTYNEQFFGPGTRLTVL.

This clone has a single count. The chain couples TRBV5-4 to TRBJ2-7; 7 nucleotides agree with TRBD1. Germline lookup yields CDR1 SGHNT and CDR2 YYREEE (reference sequence). The CDR3 is 17 residues long. V was pared by 1 base and J by 5 bases, with 15 bases of the junction left unmatched. CDR3 sequence (DNA): TGTGCCAGCAGCTTGACAGGGGCCTACCCCAGGACCCACGAGCAGTACTTC. This sequence encodes CASSLTGAYPRTHEQYF.

V and J are TRBV11-1 and TRBJ1-2; D might be TRBD1 (6 bases). This CDR3 is 15 amino acids long. Trimming took 5 bases from V and 3 from J, leaving 16 bases between them. Germline CDR1 is SGHAT and CDR2 is FQDESV (reference sequence). Here the CDR3 reads CASSKWTEEDYGYTF. Here the CDR3 DNA reads TGTGCCAGCAGCAAATGGACAGAGGAGGACTATGGCTACACCTTC.

In its sample, this clone was seen once. V usage is TRBV28 and J usage is TRBJ2-7; tentatively, D is TRBD1 (6 bases). This CDR3 comprises 15 residues. Germline V CDR1 and CDR2: MDHEN, SYDVKM. The V end lost 5 bases, the J end lost 0 bases, and 14 bases lay between the germline ends. CDR3 nucleotides: TGTGCCAGCAGTCCAGCCGGGACAAGCTCCTACGAGCAGTACTTC. It encodes CASSPAGTSSYEQYF.